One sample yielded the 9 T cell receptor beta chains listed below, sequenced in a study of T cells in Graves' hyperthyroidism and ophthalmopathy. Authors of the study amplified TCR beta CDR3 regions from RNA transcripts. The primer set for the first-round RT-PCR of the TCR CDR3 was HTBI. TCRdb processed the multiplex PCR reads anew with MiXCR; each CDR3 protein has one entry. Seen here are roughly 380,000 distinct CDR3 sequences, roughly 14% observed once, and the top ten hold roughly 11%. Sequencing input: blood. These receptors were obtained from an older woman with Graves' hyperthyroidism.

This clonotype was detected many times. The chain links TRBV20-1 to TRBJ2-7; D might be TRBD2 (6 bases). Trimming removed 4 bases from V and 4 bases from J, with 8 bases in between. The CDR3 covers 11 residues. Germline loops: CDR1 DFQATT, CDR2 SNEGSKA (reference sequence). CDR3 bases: TGCAGTGCTATGGGGGGTTACGAGCAGTACTTC. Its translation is CSAMGGYEQYF.

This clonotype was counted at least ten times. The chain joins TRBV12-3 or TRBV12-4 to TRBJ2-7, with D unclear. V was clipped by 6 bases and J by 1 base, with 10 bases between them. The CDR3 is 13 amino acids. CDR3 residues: CASRPDSSYEQYF. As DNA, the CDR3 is TGTGCCAGCAGACCCGACTCGTCCTACGAGCAGTACTTC.

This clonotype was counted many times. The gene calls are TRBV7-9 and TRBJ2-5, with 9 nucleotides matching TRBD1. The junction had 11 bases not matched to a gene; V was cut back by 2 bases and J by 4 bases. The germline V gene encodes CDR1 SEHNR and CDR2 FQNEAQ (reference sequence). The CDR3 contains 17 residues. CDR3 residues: CASSLPRDRAMGETQYF. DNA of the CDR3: TGTGCCAGCAGCTTACCCCGGGACAGGGCAATGGGAGAGACCCAGTACTTC. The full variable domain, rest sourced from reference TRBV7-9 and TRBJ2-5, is DTGVSQNPRHKITKRGQNVTFRCDPISEHNRLYWYRQTLGQGPEFLTYFQNEAQLEKSRLLSDRFSAERPKGSFSTLEIQRTEQGDSAMYLCASSLPRDRAMGETQYFGPGTRLLVL.

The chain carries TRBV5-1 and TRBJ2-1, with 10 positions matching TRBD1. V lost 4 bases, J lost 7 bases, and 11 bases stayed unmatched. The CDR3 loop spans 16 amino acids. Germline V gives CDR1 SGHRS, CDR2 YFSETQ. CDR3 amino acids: CASSLGNSDRGNEQFF. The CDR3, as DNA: TGCGCCAGCAGCCTGGGGAATTCGGACAGGGGGAATGAGCAGTTCTTC.

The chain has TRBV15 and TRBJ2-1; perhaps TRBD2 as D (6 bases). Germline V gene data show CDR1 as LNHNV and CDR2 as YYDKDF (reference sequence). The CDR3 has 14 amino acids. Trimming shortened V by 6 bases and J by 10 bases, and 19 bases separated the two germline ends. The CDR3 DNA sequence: TGTGCCACCAGACCTTCAGGAGGACGGGGGGAGCAGTTCTTC. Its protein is CATRPSGGRGEQFF.

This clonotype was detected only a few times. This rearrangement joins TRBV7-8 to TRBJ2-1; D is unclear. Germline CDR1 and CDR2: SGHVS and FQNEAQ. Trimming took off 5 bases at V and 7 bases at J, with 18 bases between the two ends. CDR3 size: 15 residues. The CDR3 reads CASSPDRNPWNEQFF. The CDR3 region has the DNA TGTGCCAGCAGCCCGGATAGGAACCCTTGGAATGAGCAGTTCTTC.

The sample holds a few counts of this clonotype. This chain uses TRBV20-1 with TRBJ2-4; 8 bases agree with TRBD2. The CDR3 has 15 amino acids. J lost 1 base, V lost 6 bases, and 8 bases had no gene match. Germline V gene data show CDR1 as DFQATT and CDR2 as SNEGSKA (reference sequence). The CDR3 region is CSAPGGGAAKNIQYF. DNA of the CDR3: TGCAGTGCCCCGGGGGGGGGGGCGGCCAAAAACATTCAGTACTTC.

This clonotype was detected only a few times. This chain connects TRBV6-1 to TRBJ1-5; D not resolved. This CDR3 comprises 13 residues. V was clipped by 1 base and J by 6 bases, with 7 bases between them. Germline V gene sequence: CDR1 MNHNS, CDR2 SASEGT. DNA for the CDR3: TGTGCCAGCAGTGAAGTCCCAGCTCAGCCCCAGCATTTT. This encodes CASSEVPAQPQHF.

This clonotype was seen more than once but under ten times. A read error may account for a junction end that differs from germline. The CDR3 DNA is TGTGCCAGCAGCTTAGTGACAGCACCGAACACTGGAGCTTTCTTT. As protein: CASSLVTAPNTGAFF. This sequence joins TRBV7-2 and TRBJ1-1; maybe TRBD1 (5 bases). Germline V gene data show CDR1 as SGHTA and CDR2 as FQGNSA. The CDR3 contains 15 residues.